The 27 T cell receptor beta chains reported below all come from one sample, sequenced in a study of metastatic and nonmetastatic thyroid tumors. TCRdb reanalyzed the PCR reads via MiXCR. Of 39,000 or so clones in the sample, approximately 20% were seen once. None of the patients had undergone any treatment ahead of thyroid surgery. The specimen was blood. All receptors come from a female donor with papillary thyroid cancer or a benign thyroid nodule (not recorded which). Some clones in this sample may be carry-over from other donors' samples.

Remarks on this clone: A junction end diverges from the germline sequence, so it may reflect a read error. This chain connects TRBV7-8 to TRBJ2-2, with 9 bases matching TRBD2. CDR1 is SGHVS, CDR2 FQNEAQ, per germline. The CDR3 is 15 amino acids. The CDR3 loop reads CTSSVAGVNTGELFF. CDR3 coding DNA: TGTACCAGCAGCGTAGCGGGAGTAAACACCGGGGAGCTGTTTTTT.

This chain uses TRBV20-1 with TRBJ2-5; 11 bases are a match to TRBD2. Germline lookup yields CDR1 DFQATT and CDR2 SNEGSKA (reference sequence). This CDR3 spans 17 amino acids. Trimming at V came to 6 bases and at J to 2 bases, leaving 14 bases not matched to a gene. CDR3: CSADTITSGGDQETQYF. In DNA form, the CDR3 reads TGCAGTGCCGACACCATTACTAGCGGGGGCGATCAAGAGACCCAGTACTTC.

This clone was recorded a few times. The chain has TRBV6-5 and TRBJ2-3; either TRBD1 or TRBD2 may supply D (6 bases each). Germline loops: CDR1 MNHEY, CDR2 SVGAGI. Between the trimmed V and J ends, which lost 2 bases and 4 bases, there was a span of 13 bases. The CDR3 loop spans 15 amino acids. This CDR3 reads CASSYQGRSADTQYF. The CDR3 DNA reads TGTGCCAGCAGTTACCAGGGGAGGTCTGCAGATACGCAGTATTTT.

The chain uses TRBV20-1 and TRBJ2-7; TRBD2 matches 11 bases. From germline, CDR1 is DFQATT and CDR2 SNEGSKA (reference sequence). The CDR3 totals 15 residues. The ends lost 6 bases at V and 3 bases at J; junction bases unmatched: 10. The CDR3 DNA is TGCAGTGCCGATTCCTCCGGGACTAGCGGCTACGAGCAGTACTTC. Amino acids: CSADSSGTSGYEQYF.

This clone was observed at least ten times. This chain joins TRBV15 and TRBJ2-3; possible D gene TRBD2, 5 bases. CDR3 size: 15 residues. Trimming took 1 base from V and 3 from J, leaving 11 bases between them. Germline V lookup: CDR1 LNHNV, CDR2 YYDKDF (reference sequence). This chain's CDR3 is CATSRASLETDTQYF. CDR3 sequence (DNA): TGTGCCACCAGCAGAGCTAGCCTCGAGACAGATACGCAGTATTTT.

Points on this clone: Possible read error: a much larger clone is one base away. The chain has TRBV15 and TRBJ1-4, with TRBD1 identical over 9 bases. The length of the CDR3 is 14 residues. Germline loops: CDR1 LNHNV, CDR2 YYDKDF (reference sequence). CDR3 region: CATSRDRGGEKLLF. The DNA of the CDR3 is TGTGCCACCAGCAGGGACAGGGGAGGTGAAAAACTGCTTTTT. Variable domain in full (rest from reference TRBV15 and TRBJ1-4): DAMVIQNPRYQVTQFGKPVTLSCSQTLNHNVMYWYQQKSSQAPKLLFHYYDKDFNNEADTPDNFQSRRPNTSFCFLDIRSPGLGDTAMYLCATSRDRGGEKLLFGSGTQLSVL.

There are many counts of this clone. The chain carries TRBV6-1 and TRBJ2-1; 13 bases are a match to TRBD2. The CDR3 contains 14 residues. V was clipped by 2 bases and J by 12 bases; unmatched bases: 4. Germline loops: CDR1 MNHNS, CDR2 SASEGT. CDR3 amino acids: CASSEILAGGLQFF. The CDR3 coding sequence is TGTGCCAGCAGTGAAATACTAGCGGGAGGGTTGCAGTTCTTC.

The rearrangement joins TRBV2 to TRBJ2-7; no clear D. Germline V gene lookup returns CDR1 SNHLY and CDR2 FYNNEI. V lost 10 bases, J lost 5 bases, and 18 bases lay in between. The CDR3 runs to 13 residues. The CDR3 sequence: CAIRRHGENEQYF. DNA for the CDR3: TGTGCCATCAGAAGACATGGGGAAAACGAGCAGTACTTC.

The chain uses TRBV20-1 and TRBJ2-1; D not resolved. This CDR3 is built from 16 residues. Germline V lookup: CDR1 DFQATT, CDR2 SNEGSKA (reference sequence). V was trimmed by 0 bases and J by 0 bases, leaving 12 bases between them. CDR3 loop: CSARDCTIPSYNEQFF. CDR3 in DNA: TGCAGTGCTAGAGATTGTACTATCCCCTCCTACAATGAGCAGTTCTTC.

In its sample, this clone was seen a few times. This chain connects TRBV28 to TRBJ2-1; D is unclear. Trimming took 7 bases from V and 5 from J, leaving 15 bases between them. Germline values: CDR1 MDHEN, CDR2 SYDVKM. The CDR3 spans 14 residues. DNA of the CDR3: TGTGCCAGCATCTTGGCGGCAGCAAACAATGAGCAGTTCTTC. Residues: CASILAAANNEQFF. The variable domain in full, completed from reference TRBV28 and TRBJ2-1, reads DVKVTQSSRYLVKRTGEKVFLECVQDMDHENMFWYRQDPGLGLRLIYFSYDVKMKEKGDIPEGYSVSREKKERFSLILESASTNQTSMYLCASILAAANNEQFFGPGTRLTVL.

This clone was counted at least ten times. The chain is built from TRBV5-1 and TRBJ2-1; 8 positions agree with TRBD2. This CDR3 comprises 15 residues. In germline, CDR1 is SGHRS, CDR2 YFSETQ. Trimming cost V 1 base and J 6 bases; bases outside gene matches: 6. CDR3 loop: CASSLRGRTANEQFF. Written as DNA, the CDR3 is TGCGCCAGCAGCTTGCGCGGGAGGACTGCCAATGAGCAGTTCTTC.

Ten or more counts support this clone. The rearrangement uses TRBV7-2 and TRBJ1-2; D not resolved. The CDR3 has 13 residues. Trimming cost V 4 bases and J 5 bases, with 11 bases left between them. CDR1 and CDR2 from the germline V gene are SGHTA and FQGNSA. The CDR3 loop reads CASSSYGEYGYTF. The CDR3 coding sequence is TGTGCCAGCAGCTCATACGGAGAATATGGCTACACCTTC.

This clone was seen a single time. The chain couples TRBV20-1 to TRBJ2-3; tentative D call: TRBD1 (6 bases). V lost 3 bases and J lost 2, with 12 bases in between. This CDR3 is built from 14 residues. Germline V gene data show CDR1 as DFQATT and CDR2 as SNEGSKA (reference sequence). The CDR3 reads CSARDTGFTDTQYF. Here the CDR3 DNA reads TGCAGTGCTAGGGATACAGGGTTCACAGATACGCAGTATTTT.

Relative to its sample, this clone is medium-sized. The CDR3 nucleotides are TGTGCCAGCAGCCTGACTAGCGGGTATGGCGAGCAGTACTTC. Translating it yields CASSLTSGYGEQYF. The chain is built from TRBV6-2 or TRBV6-3 and TRBJ2-7, with 10 bases aligning to TRBD2. Germline V gene sequence: CDR1 MNHEY, CDR2 SVGEGT. The CDR3 spans 14 residues. With V trimmed by 6 bases and J by 6 bases, 8 bases remained unmatched.

This clone was seen at least ten times. The V call is TRBV11-2, the J call TRBJ1-6; no clear D gene. V was pared by 5 bases and J by 0 bases, with 11 bases between. CDR1 and CDR2 (germline): SGHAT, FQNNGV. This CDR3 region has 16 residues. CDR3 nucleotide sequence: TGTGCCAGCAGCGACCTCTTAAGCTCCTATAATTCACCCCTCCACTTT. Its translation is CASSDLLSSYNSPLHF.

This clone has a count of ten or more. Other DNA sequences in this specimen translate into the identical CDR3. The chain uses TRBV12-3 or TRBV12-4 and TRBJ2-4; 7 nucleotides match TRBD2. This CDR3 is 15 amino acids long. V shed 3 bases, J shed 5 bases, and the junction held 7 bases outside the gene matches. This chain's CDR3 is CASSFGGRGENIQYF. The DNA of the CDR3 is TGTGCCAGCAGTTTCGGCGGGAGAGGAGAAAACATTCAGTACTTC.

Of note for this clone: The junction and the germline gene differ at one end; a read error may be behind it. The chain joins TRBV5-1 to TRBJ2-5, with a possible D match to TRBD2 (6 bases). CDR3 length: 15 amino acids. The germline gives CDR1 SGHRS, CDR2 YFSETQ. The CDR3, as DNA: TGCGCCAGCATCTTGTCCGGGGGATATAGGGAGACCCAGTACTTC. This codes for CASILSGGYRETQYF.

By frequency in the sample, this clone is large (0.1 to 1%). The rearrangement links TRBV12-3 or TRBV12-4 to TRBJ2-7; 7 bases line up with TRBD1. V lost 4 bases, J lost 1 base, and 7 bases stayed unmatched. The length of the CDR3 is 15 residues. The CDR3 protein is CASSSPNRGSYEQYF. The CDR3 bases are TGTGCCAGCAGTTCACCTAACAGGGGTTCCTACGAGCAGTACTTC.

The chain links TRBV5-1 to TRBJ2-7; unclear D gene. There are 12 residues in the CDR3. Trimming cost V 0 bases and J 6 bases, with 7 bases left between them. CDR1 and CDR2 (germline): SGHRS, YFSETQ. The CDR3 nucleotides are TGCGCCAGCAGCTTGGGGGGTGGCGAGCAGTACTTC. Residues: CASSLGGGEQYF.

There are a few counts of this clone. A much larger clonotype is one base distant, so this may be a read error. This chain links TRBV12-5 with TRBJ2-3; no reliable D call. There are 12 residues in the CDR3. Germline V gene lookup returns CDR1 LGHNT and CDR2 FRNRAP. V lost 3 bases to trimming and J lost 7 bases, with 8 bases between them. For the CDR3, the DNA is TGTGCTAGTGGTTTAGACATAAATACGCAGTATTTT. This encodes CASGLDINTQYF.

A note on this clone: Here the CDR3 omits its conserved ending phenylalanine or tryptophan, so a read error is the likely source. The rearrangement joins TRBV18 to TRBJ1-1; D gene unclear. This CDR3 region has 13 residues. CDR1 is KGHSH, CDR2 LQKENI, per germline. The CDR3 bases are TGTGTCAGCTCACCAGGTTATAACACTGAAGCTTTCTCT. Translation gives CVSSPGYNTEAFS.

In this sample, this clone turned up once. The chain carries TRBV20-1 and TRBJ1-2; no firm D call. Per the germline V gene, CDR1 is DFQATT and CDR2 is SNEGSKA (reference sequence). This CDR3 has 13 amino acids. With 4 bases removed from V and 5 bases from J, the gap between germline ends came to 14 bases. CDR3 DNA sequence: TGCAGTGCTACGGAGGCTCCCGCTTATGGCTACACCTTC. Protein sequence: CSATEAPAYGYTF.

This clone was found a few times. The chain has TRBV28 and TRBJ1-5, with D perhaps TRBD1 (6 bases). The germline V and J ends were trimmed by 7 bases and 3 bases, with 13 bases remaining between them. This CDR3 is built from 14 residues. Germline V gene data show CDR1 as MDHEN and CDR2 as SYDVKM. Here the CDR3 reads CASTGDIFNQPQHF. CDR3 nucleotides: TGTGCCAGCACGGGGGACATTTTCAATCAGCCCCAGCATTTT.

This clone was detected a few times. The CDR3 DNA follows: TGTGCCAGCTACAAATCCGTATTGGGAAACACCATATATTTT. This gives the protein CASYKSVLGNTIYF. V is TRBV6-1 and J is TRBJ1-3; D is unresolved. The CDR3 is 14 amino acids. In germline, CDR1 is MNHNS, CDR2 SASEGT. V shed 8 bases and J shed 4 bases, with 15 bases lying between them.

A remark on this clone: It may be a read error: a sequence one base away is much more abundant. The V call is TRBV24-1, the J call TRBJ2-4; TRBD1 matches 10 bases. The junction had 8 bases not matched to a gene; V was cut back by 5 bases and J by 14 bases. CDR1 and CDR2 (germline): KGHDR, SFDVKD. The CDR3 runs 13 residues. The CDR3: CATSGGDRGLKYF. DNA of the CDR3: TGTGCCACCAGTGGGGGGGACAGGGGCCTTAAGTACTTC.

This clone was found many times. V usage is TRBV12-3 or TRBV12-4 and J usage is TRBJ1-2; 8 bases are a match to TRBD1. After removal of 6 bases from V and 5 bases from J, the junction contained 8 bases not matched to a gene. The CDR3 sequence is 14 residues long. CDR3: CASSSPGQEYGYTF. The CDR3 DNA reads as TGTGCCAGCAGCTCCCCGGGACAGGAGTATGGCTACACCTTC.

This clone was seen at least ten times. This could be a read error, since a much larger clone is one nucleotide away. This same CDR3 is encoded by further DNA sequences in the sample. This chain joins TRBV6-2 or TRBV6-3 and TRBJ1-5, with D possibly being TRBD1 (6 bases). The CDR3 length is 17 residues. V lost 4 bases, J lost 3 bases, and 19 bases lay in between. Per germline, CDR1 MNHEY and CDR2 SVGEGT. Here the CDR3 reads CASSSPIGGRFNQPQHF. Here the CDR3 DNA reads TGTGCCAGCAGTTCGCCCATTGGGGGGCGGTTCAATCAGCCCCAGCATTTT.